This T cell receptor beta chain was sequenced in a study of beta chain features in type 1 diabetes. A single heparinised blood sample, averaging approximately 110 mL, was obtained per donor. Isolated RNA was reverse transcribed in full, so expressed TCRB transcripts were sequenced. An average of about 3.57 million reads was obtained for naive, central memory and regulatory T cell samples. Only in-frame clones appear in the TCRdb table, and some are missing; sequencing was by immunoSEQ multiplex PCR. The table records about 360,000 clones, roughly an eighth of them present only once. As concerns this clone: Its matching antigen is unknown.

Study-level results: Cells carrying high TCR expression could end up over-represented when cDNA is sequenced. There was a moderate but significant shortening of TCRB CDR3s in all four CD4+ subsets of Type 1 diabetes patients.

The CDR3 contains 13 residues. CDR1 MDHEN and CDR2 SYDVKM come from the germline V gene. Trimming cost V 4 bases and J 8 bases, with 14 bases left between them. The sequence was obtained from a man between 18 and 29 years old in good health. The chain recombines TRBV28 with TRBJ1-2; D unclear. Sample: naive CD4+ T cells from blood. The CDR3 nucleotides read TGTGCCAGCAGTTGGGAGCGCGCGAGGGGCTACACCTTC. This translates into CASSWERARGYTF.